The present TCR beta chain was sequenced within a study of T cell changes during pregnancy in multiple sclerosis (dated by TCRdb to the late 2010s). About the study as a whole: In women with multiple sclerosis, the researchers looked at how the T cell repertoire shifted as pregnancy progressed.

Reading from cysteine to phenylalanine, the CDR3 counts 13 amino acids. Of the read, only the CDR3 DNA is kept; its 39 bases are in frame from base 1. At the junction V is shortened by 1 base and J by 7 bases, with 8 bases in between. The CDR1 and CDR2 encoded by the germline V gene are SGHTA and FQGNSA. About this clone: Its antigen is currently not known. There are no base qualities to consult, and no much larger clone falls within one base.

The library was produced with the immunoSEQ multiplex PCR assay. The clones in this table, taken by TCRdb from immuneACCESS, are in-frame only. Not every clone is retained; where verified, under half of the shortfall comes from an unresolved V gene, and the cause of the rest is unknown. The sample has around 58,000 clones on record, about 91% of them singletons. The ten largest make up about 0.9% of the sample. Sequencing used peripheral blood, obtained before pregnancy. The TCR comes from a female donor with multiple sclerosis, enrolled in a pregnancy study. This chain is built from TRBV7-2 and TRBJ1-3; no D segment can be confidently identified. The CDR3 has the sequence CASSLVVRNTIYF. The nucleotide sequence is TGTGCCAGCAGCTTAGTAGTCCGCAACACCATATATTTT.